The T cell receptor beta chain described here comes from a study of Ad26.COV2.S vaccination and SARS-CoV-2 variants. At the level of the study: Donor got 5x10^10 or 1x10^11 viral particles of Ad26.COV2.S. The study, taken as a whole, reports: The authors reported substantial breadth in spike-specific CD8+ and CD4+ T cell responses after vaccination. It was found that vaccine and placebo recipients had similar non-spike TCR breadth.

In the case of this clone: The antigen remains undetermined.

Sequencing was performed with immunoSEQ multiplex PCR; in TCRdb, only in-frame clones are kept and a portion is missing. The table records around 450,000 clones, 89% of them present only once. Stated treatment: roughly 20 received Ad26.COV2.S at low or high dose, single or two shots; a few received placebo; per-sample allocation not given. It was on day 63 after the first vaccine or placebo injection that samples were taken. This CDR3 comprises 16 residues. V gave up 4 bases and J gave up 0 bases, with 14 bases separating them. CDR1 and CDR2 from the germline V gene are MDHEN and SYDVKM. This chain connects TRBV28 to TRBJ2-3, with a tentative D call TRBD2 (5 bases). This clonotype was sampled from a person aged 18-60 years who received the Ad26.COV2.S COVID-19 vaccine or a placebo. The sample here was peripheral blood, taken in a trial of Ad26.COV2.S vaccine versus placebo. CDR3 loop: CASSSPPGGSTDTQYF. CDR3 in DNA: TGTGCCAGCAGTTCCCCACCGGGCGGGAGCACAGATACGCAGTATTTT.